This TCR beta chain is drawn from a study of shared clonotypes between healthy human individuals. Across the study: Donor ages ranged 18 to 49 years: a couple of women, a few men. Each donor had three CD4 naive, three CD4 memory, two CD8 naive and one CD8 memory plate.

The CDR3 is made up of 14 amino acids. Per the germline V gene, CDR1 is SGHDT and CDR2 is YYEEEE. V was shortened by 2 bases and J by 5 bases, with 13 bases between the two germline ends. Clones were sequenced by immunoSEQ multiplex PCR, and TCRdb holds only the in-frame ones, with some missing. The table records 2 million to 2.5 million clones, about nine tenths of them present only once. The specimen was naive CD4+ T cells from PBMCs. Subset given: CD45RA+ positively selected. The source is a man in his late teens or twenties in good health. Some clones in this sample may be carry-over from other donors' samples. The chain has TRBV5-6 and TRBJ1-2, with a weak D call TRBD1 (6 bases). CDR3 residues: CASSFLGGDYGYTF. CDR3 nucleotides: TGTGCCAGCAGCTTCTTAGGGGGAGATTATGGCTACACCTTC.